These 14 T cell receptor beta chains share one sample of origin, sequenced in a study of blood T cell repertoires in COVID-19. Only in-frame clones appear in the TCRdb table, and some are missing; sequencing was by immunoSEQ multiplex PCR. The profile shows under 85,000 clones, roughly 90% of them singletons. Source material: peripheral blood. The receptors were gathered from a man aged 45 to 65 with acute or convalescent COVID-19.

The chain joins TRBV24-1 to TRBJ2-1; 9 nucleotides match TRBD2. V was pared by 0 bases and J by 8 bases, with 7 bases of the junction left unmatched. Germline lookup yields CDR1 KGHDR and CDR2 SFDVKD. The CDR3 loop spans 16 amino acids. The chain's CDR3 is CATSDLGLAGRDEQFF. The CDR3 nucleotides read TGTGCCACCAGTGATTTGGGCCTAGCGGGACGGGATGAGCAGTTCTTC.

The rearrangement joins TRBV18 to TRBJ2-4; TRBD1 matches at 9 bases. Trimming cost V 0 bases and J 0 bases; bases outside gene matches: 9. This CDR3 spans 19 amino acids. Germline-derived CDR1 and CDR2 are KGHSH and LQKENI. DNA of the CDR3: TGTGCCAGCTCACCACCGGAGGGACAGGGAAGACTAGCCAAAAACATTCAGTACTTC. Amino acid sequence: CASSPPEGQGRLAKNIQYF.

This chain joins TRBV7-9 and TRBJ1-6; 7 nucleotides line up with TRBD1. Germline CDR1 is SEHNR and CDR2 is FQNEAQ (reference sequence). The length of the CDR3 is 13 residues. Germline trimming cut 5 bases from V and 10 bases from J; bases unmatched to any gene: 5. In nucleotides, the CDR3 is TGTGCCAGCAGCCGGGACAGCGGATCACCCCTCCACTTT. Its translation: CASSRDSGSPLHF.

V and J are TRBV19 and TRBJ1-2, with D perhaps matching TRBD1 (6 bases). With 7 bases removed from V and 3 bases from J, the gap between germline ends came to 21 bases. The CDR3 totals 16 residues. Germline CDR1 LNHDA, CDR2 SQIVND (reference sequence). CDR3: CASTDLGAGKDYGYTF. The CDR3 region has the DNA TGTGCCAGTACCGATCTGGGGGCAGGGAAGGACTATGGCTACACCTTC.

The chain combines TRBV2 with TRBJ1-1, with D uncertain. V lost 2 bases, J lost 2 bases, and 6 bases lay in between. Germline V lookup: CDR1 SNHLY, CDR2 FYNNEI. The CDR3 consists of 13 residues. The CDR3 loop reads CASSENINTEAFF. CDR3 DNA sequence: TGTGCCAGCAGTGAAAACATAAACACTGAAGCTTTCTTT.

V gene TRBV6-5 combines with J gene TRBJ2-3, with D tentatively TRBD2 (5 bases). The germline V gene has CDR1 MNHEY and CDR2 SVGAGI. V was pared by 6 bases and J by 0 bases, with 13 bases between. The CDR3 length is 15 residues. CDR3 DNA sequence: TGTGCCAGCAGCTCGTGGCGGGCTAGCACAGATACGCAGTATTTT. Translation gives CASSSWRASTDTQYF.

The CDR3 nucleotides are TGCAGTGCCGCGAACTTTGAAGCTTTCTTT. Amino acid sequence: CSAANFEAFF. The genes are TRBV20-1 and TRBJ1-1; D is unclear. Between the trimmed V and J ends, which lost 6 bases and 7 bases, there was a span of 9 bases. CDR3 length: 10 amino acids. Germline CDR1 reads DFQATT; CDR2 reads SNEGSKA (reference sequence).

The V call is TRBV4-1, the J call TRBJ2-1; 9 bases agree with TRBD2. Germline V lookup: CDR1 MGHRA, CDR2 YSYEKL. This CDR3 spans 15 amino acids. V lost 4 bases, J lost 8 bases, and 9 bases stayed unmatched. The CDR3 coding sequence is TGCGCCAGCAGCCGCCTCGCGGGAGGGCCCTATGAGCAGTTCTTC. Translating it yields CASSRLAGGPYEQFF.

This chain links TRBV5-5 with TRBJ2-7; 8 bases align to TRBD2. Unmatched junction bases numbered 18, after V lost 3 bases and J lost 7 bases. Germline CDR1 and CDR2: SGHKS and YYEKEE (reference sequence). The CDR3 runs 17 residues. The CDR3 region is CASSSTPLGLDPREQYF. DNA for the CDR3: TGTGCCAGCAGCTCTACCCCATTGGGACTAGACCCTAGAGAGCAGTACTTC. Variable domain in full (rest from reference TRBV5-5 and TRBJ2-7): DAGVTQSPTHLIKTRGQQVTLRCSPISGHKSVSWYQQVLGQGPQFIFQYYEKEERGRGNFPDRFSARQFPNYSSELNVNALLLGDSALYLCASSSTPLGLDPREQYFGPGTRLTVT.

This chain connects TRBV7-9 to TRBJ1-2; D ambiguous. V lost 5 bases and J 5 bases, leaving 12 bases between the germline ends. The CDR3 length is 13 residues. Germline V CDR1 and CDR2: SEHNR, FQNEAQ (reference sequence). CDR3 sequence reads: CASSADTSYGYTF. The CDR3 nucleotides read TGTGCCAGCAGCGCAGATACGTCTTATGGCTACACCTTC.

The chain uses TRBV27 and TRBJ2-6, with D possibly TRBD1 on 5 matching bases. V lost 6 bases and J lost 4, with 13 bases in between. The CDR3 covers 15 residues. Germline V gene sequence: CDR1 MNHEY, CDR2 SMNVEV (reference sequence). The CDR3 reads CASRPIGVGANVLTF. The CDR3 DNA reads TGTGCCAGCAGACCTATAGGGGTCGGGGCCAACGTCCTGACTTTC.

V gene TRBV25-1 combines with J gene TRBJ2-1; 8 nucleotides line up with TRBD2. This CDR3 is built from 16 residues. From germline, CDR1 is MGHDK and CDR2 SYGVNS. After removal of 6 bases from V and 0 bases from J, the junction contained 7 bases not matched to a gene. The CDR3 reads CASRSVAGSSYNEQFF. The CDR3 DNA follows: TGTGCCAGCAGGTCAGTAGCGGGAAGCTCCTACAATGAGCAGTTCTTC. Supplemented by reference TRBV25-1 and TRBJ2-1, the full variable domain reads EADIYQTPRYLVIGTGKKITLECSQTMGHDKMYWYQQDPGMELHLIHYSYGVNSTEKGDLSSESTVSRIRTEHFPLTLESARPSHTSQYLCASRSVAGSSYNEQFFGPGTRLTVL.

CDR3 DNA: TGCAGCGTTCGTTGGGCTAGCGCGACAGATACGCAGTATTTT. The encoded protein is CSVRWASATDTQYF. This chain joins TRBV29-1 and TRBJ2-3, with D possibly matching TRBD2 (6 bases). V was trimmed by 5 bases and J by 3 bases, leaving 15 bases between them. This CDR3 is built from 14 residues. CDR1 is SQVTM, CDR2 ANQGSEA, per germline.

Written as DNA, the CDR3 is TGTGCCAGCAGCGCACGGGTGAACACTGAAGCTTTCTTT. Its protein is CASSARVNTEAFF. The genes are TRBV5-4 and TRBJ1-1; D gene unclear. The germline V gene encodes CDR1 SGHNT and CDR2 YYREEE (reference sequence). The CDR3 runs to 13 residues. V was pared by 4 bases and J by 0 bases, with 7 bases between. Filled out from reference TRBV5-4 and TRBJ1-1, the complete variable domain reads ETGVTQSPTHLIKTRGQQVTLRCSSQSGHNTVSWYQQALGQGPQFIFQYYREEENGRGNFPPRFSGLQFPNYSSELNVNALELDDSALYLCASSARVNTEAFFGQGTRLTVV.